These 21 T cell receptor beta chains originate from one sample sequenced in a study of cytomegalovirus exposure and HLA in healthy donors. PCR primers comprised 60 Vbeta and 13 Jbeta primers. Sequenced by immunoSEQ multiplex PCR; TCRdb stores in-frame clones only, minus some. The sample yields some 150,000 clones, approximately 60% seen once. Material for sequencing was PBMCs. These receptors originate from a woman in her thirties or forties in good health and CMV-seronegative.

The chain couples TRBV23-1 to TRBJ1-6; D gene ambiguous. TRBV23-1 is given ORF status, its function remaining uncertain. The CDR3 extends over 20 amino acids. V lost 0 bases and J lost 0, with 18 bases in between. In DNA form, the CDR3 reads TGCGCCAGCAGTCAATCGGAGGGAAAGTGCGGGAGCTCCTATAATTCACCCCTCCACTTT. Amino acid sequence: CASSQSEGKCGSSYNSPLHF.

CDR3 DNA: TGTGCCAGCTCACCACTGGGGGGTCTGAAGGAAAAACTGTTTTTT. Translating it yields CASSPLGGLKEKLFF. The chain has TRBV18 and TRBJ1-4, with D possibly TRBD1 on 5 matching bases. Trimming took off 1 base at V and 8 bases at J, with 14 bases between the two ends. Looked up from germline, CDR1 is KGHSH and CDR2 is LQKENI. This CDR3 is 15 amino acids long.

This clone was observed a handful of times. The chain is built from TRBV5-6 and TRBJ1-5; no firm D call. V gave up 0 bases and J gave up 2 bases, with 9 bases separating them. Germline loops: CDR1 SGHDT, CDR2 YYEEEE. CDR3 size: 15 residues. The CDR3 DNA sequence: TGTGCCAGCAGCTTGGGAGGCTTTGGCAATCAGCCCCAGCATTTT. Protein product: CASSLGGFGNQPQHF.

This chain links TRBV19 with TRBJ1-1; D might be TRBD1 (6 bases). The V gene's germline CDR1 is LNHDA and CDR2 SQIVND (reference sequence). This CDR3 comprises 12 residues. The V and J ends lost 7 bases and 4 bases respectively, with 10 bases between them. The CDR3 loop is CASKGGGTEAFF. The CDR3, as DNA: TGTGCCAGTAAGGGGGGGGGCACTGAAGCTTTCTTT.

Remarks on this clone: This sample also contains other DNA sequences that code for the same CDR3. V and J are TRBV7-9 and TRBJ2-1, with D maybe TRBD2 (5 bases). The CDR3 length is 13 residues. Deletions cut 4 bases from V and 4 bases from J, with 8 bases between. Germline V lookup: CDR1 SEHNR, CDR2 FQNEAQ (reference sequence). The CDR3 protein is CASSSGLYNEQFF. The CDR3 bases are TGTGCCAGCAGCTCAGGACTTTACAATGAGCAGTTCTTC.

This chain joins TRBV6-6 and TRBJ1-5; maybe TRBD1 (5 bases). The germline gives CDR1 MNHNY, CDR2 SVGAGI (reference sequence). The ends were cut back, 5 bases at V and 5 bases at J, with 13 bases in the middle. CDR3 length: 14 residues. CDR3 amino acids: CASSLRGDYQPQHF. CDR3 DNA sequence: TGTGCCAGCAGTCTGCGCGGGGACTATCAGCCCCAGCATTTT.

The chain has TRBV4-3 and TRBJ2-7; D is perhaps TRBD1 (6 bases). With 3 bases removed from V and 4 bases from J, the gap between germline ends came to 13 bases. The CDR3 length is 14 residues. The V gene's germline CDR1 is LGHNA and CDR2 YSLEER. For the CDR3, the DNA is TGCGCCAGCAGCCAGGAGCTTACAGGGTACGAGCAGTACTTC. Amino acid sequence: CASSQELTGYEQYF.

This clone has just a few counts. One end of the junction does not line up with germline, which may come from a read error. J is TRBJ1-1 and V is TRBV9; unclear D gene. CDR3 length equals 13 residues. Germline CDR1 SGDLS, CDR2 YYNGEE. The CDR3 bases are TGTGCCAGCAGTGTAGGGCCGAACACTGAAGCTTTCTTT. This gives the protein CASSVGPNTEAFF.

The V call is TRBV30, the J call TRBJ2-2; 7 nucleotides line up with TRBD2. The CDR3 is 13 residues long. Looked up from germline, CDR1 is GTSNPN and CDR2 is SVGIG (reference sequence). The CDR3 reads CAGGGWNTGELFF. The CDR3 bases are TGTGCGGGGGGAGGGTGGAACACCGGGGAGCTGTTTTTT.

Here the CDR3 reads CAGLPGHANYGYTF. The CDR3 bases are TGTGCCGGTCTCCCGGGACACGCTAACTATGGCTACACCTTC. V and J are TRBV19 and TRBJ1-2; TRBD1 might be the D (6 bases). Trimming stripped 11 bases from V and 0 bases from J, with 16 bases between. The CDR3 sequence is 14 residues long. The germline gives CDR1 LNHDA, CDR2 SQIVND (reference sequence).

The table lists this clone with a few counts. This chain links TRBV30 with TRBJ1-1; maybe TRBD1 (5 bases). The V gene's germline CDR1 is GTSNPN and CDR2 SVGIG (reference sequence). Trimming stripped 5 bases from V and 1 base from J, with 11 bases between. The CDR3 contains 13 residues. CDR3 residues: CAWLGRGNTEAFF. As DNA, the CDR3 is TGTGCCTGGTTAGGGAGGGGGAACACTGAAGCTTTCTTT.

The rearrangement links TRBV27 to TRBJ1-2; D gene ambiguous. Trimming took off 3 bases at V and 0 bases at J, with 8 bases between the two ends. This CDR3 contains 14 residues. The germline CDR1 and CDR2 sequences are MNHEY and SMNVEV (reference sequence). The CDR3 DNA reads as TGTGCCAGCAGTTTCGCTACGGCTAACTATGGCTACACCTTC. Translation: CASSFATANYGYTF.

The genes are TRBV25-1 and TRBJ1-1, with TRBD1 matching 7 bases. The V segment lost 8 bases and the J segment 2 bases; nucleotides outside the gene matches: 8. From germline, CDR1 is MGHDK and CDR2 SYGVNS. The CDR3 is 14 residues long. CDR3 sequence (DNA): TGTGCCAGCGTCGGACAGGTCAAAAACACTGAAGCTTTCTTT. Protein product: CASVGQVKNTEAFF. The entire variable domain, with the rest obtained from reference TRBV25-1 and TRBJ1-1, is as follows: EADIYQTPRYLVIGTGKKITLECSQTMGHDKMYWYQQDPGMELHLIHYSYGVNSTEKGDLSSESTVSRIRTEHFPLTLESARPSHTSQYLCASVGQVKNTEAFFGQGTRLTVV.

The chain links TRBV7-6 to TRBJ1-2; no clear D. CDR1 and CDR2 from the germline V gene are SGHVS and FNYEAQ. The CDR3 consists of 13 residues. With 5 bases removed from V and 5 bases from J, the gap between germline ends came to 12 bases. Here the CDR3 DNA reads TGTGCCAGCAGCCCCTCGTCGTTGTATGGCTACACCTTC. As protein: CASSPSSLYGYTF.

The chain uses TRBV4-1 and TRBJ1-5; perhaps TRBD1 as D (5 bases). This CDR3 is built from 17 residues. CDR1 is MGHRA and CDR2 is YSYEKL in the germline V gene. Trimming stripped 3 bases from V and 0 bases from J, with 15 bases between. The CDR3 sequence is CASSQGGSVYSNQPQHF. For the CDR3, the DNA is TGCGCCAGCAGCCAGGGGGGATCAGTCTATAGCAATCAGCCCCAGCATTTT.

This clone appeared a few times. J is TRBJ1-6 and V is TRBV5-1; a possible D gene is TRBD1 (5 bases). Germline V gene sequence: CDR1 SGHRS, CDR2 YFSETQ. The CDR3 extends over 15 amino acids. V was shortened by 2 bases and J by 8 bases, with 14 bases between the two germline ends. In nucleotides, the CDR3 is TGCGCCAGCAGCTTTGCTGGGACTAGGGATTCACCCCTCCACTTT. Protein: CASSFAGTRDSPLHF.

The rearrangement joins TRBV7-6 to TRBJ1-1; 8 positions match TRBD1. Germline V gene sequence: CDR1 SGHVS, CDR2 FNYEAQ. Trimming at V came to 4 bases and at J to 3 bases, leaving 7 bases not matched to a gene. This CDR3 has 15 amino acids. CDR3 sequence (DNA): TGTGCCAGCAGCTCGGCCGGGACAGGAGACACTGAAGCTTTCTTT. Residues: CASSSAGTGDTEAFF. Drawing the rest from reference TRBV7-6 and TRBJ1-1, the complete variable domain is GAGVSQSPRYKVTKRGQDVALRCDPISGHVSLYWYRQALGQGPEFLTYFNYEAQQDKSGLPNDRFSAERPEGSISTLTIQRTEQRDSAMYRCASSSAGTGDTEAFFGQGTRLTVV.

The rearrangement uses TRBV11-2 and TRBJ1-2; D perhaps matches TRBD1 (5 bases). Between the trimmed V and J ends, which lost 4 bases and 14 bases, there was a span of 17 bases. This CDR3 contains 12 residues. Germline CDR1 reads SGHAT; CDR2 reads FQNNGV. CDR3 in amino acids: CASSSPRRGLTF. The CDR3 nucleotides are TGTGCCAGCAGCTCTCCCCGGAGGGGCCTGACCTTC.

The chain employs TRBV5-4 and TRBJ2-3, with TRBD2 identical over 8 bases. Germline CDR1 SGHNT, CDR2 YYREEE (reference sequence). This CDR3 is built from 20 residues. V lost 4 bases to trimming and J lost 4 bases; unmatched junction nucleotides: 23. For the CDR3, the DNA is TGTGCCAGCAGCCGCCCTAAGGGGATCCAACTAGCGGAACCTCCAGATACGCAGTATTTT. This sequence encodes CASSRPKGIQLAEPPDTQYF.

In nucleotides, the CDR3 is TGCGCCAGCAGCTTCGATCTCCGAGAAGAGCAGTTCTTC. Protein sequence: CASSFDLREEQFF. The chain has TRBV5-1 and TRBJ2-1; no clear D. The V gene's germline CDR1 is SGHRS and CDR2 YFSETQ. The germline V and J ends were trimmed by 2 bases and 10 bases, with 13 bases remaining between them. CDR3 length equals 13 residues.

The CDR3 coding sequence is TGTGCCAGTCAAAAACAGTCTAGCAATCAGCCCCAGCATTTT. Residues: CASQKQSSNQPQHF. This sequence joins TRBV19 and TRBJ1-5; no reliable D call. The CDR3 loop spans 14 amino acids. Per the germline V gene, CDR1 is LNHDA and CDR2 is SQIVND (reference sequence). Deletions cut 8 bases from V and 0 bases from J, with 11 bases between.